Below are 3 T cell receptor beta chains sequenced from a single sample in a study of cytomegalovirus exposure and HLA in healthy donors. The PCR made use of 60 Vbeta and 13 Jbeta primers. Profiling relied on immunoSEQ multiplex PCR, and the TCRdb table lists in-frame clones only, not all of them. Here the sample spans 150,000 or so clones, roughly 80% being singletons. Sequencing was carried out using PBMCs. All receptors come from a male donor in good health and CMV-seropositive.

The V gene is TRBV2, the J gene TRBJ2-7, with a possible D match to TRBD2 (5 bases). Trimming shortened V by 8 bases and J by 0 bases, and 11 bases separated the two germline ends. The CDR3 consists of 13 residues. Germline CDR1 SNHLY, CDR2 FYNNEI. This CDR3 is CASGGGNSYEQYF. Written as DNA, the CDR3 is TGTGCCAGCGGAGGTGGGAACTCCTACGAGCAGTACTTC.

This clone has only a few counts. The chain links TRBV9 to TRBJ2-1; D is ambiguous. The CDR3 consists of 16 residues. The V end lost 0 bases, the J end lost 0 bases, and 10 bases lay between the germline ends. Germline V lookup: CDR1 SGDLS, CDR2 YYNGEE. CDR3 sequence: CASSVDRGGSYNEQFF. The CDR3 coding sequence is TGTGCCAGCAGCGTAGATCGCGGCGGCTCCTACAATGAGCAGTTCTTC.

J is TRBJ2-5 and V is TRBV2; D is undetermined. The CDR3 has 15 amino acids. Germline V gene sequence: CDR1 SNHLY, CDR2 FYNNEI. V was shortened by 6 bases and J by 5 bases, with 19 bases between the two germline ends. The CDR3, as DNA: TGTGCCAGCAGGATCTCGTCGTCCAGGTCGGAGACCCAGTACTTC. Its protein is CASRISSSRSETQYF.